Each of the 22 T cell receptor beta chains below was sequenced from the same sample in a study of OX40 agonist ivuxolimab in advanced cancers. The method was immunoSEQ multiplex PCR; TCRdb's version includes in-frame clones alone and lacks a portion of them. Here the sample spans fewer than 80,000 clones, roughly 87% being singletons. The material sequenced was CD4+ or CD8+ T cells sorted from blood, taken in a trial of the OX40 agonist ivuxolimab. The source is an adult with an advanced solid tumor such as melanoma, head and neck, liver or kidney cancer.

This chain uses TRBV5-1 with TRBJ2-1; TRBD2 matches 16 bases. The CDR3 totals 18 residues. The J segment lost 3 bases and the V segment lost 4 bases, leaving 7 bases of the junction unmatched. Germline assignment: CDR1 SGHRS and CDR2 YFSETQ. CDR3 nucleotides: TGCGCCAGCAGCCCCGGGACTAGCGGGGGGGTTGGCTACAATGAGCAGTTCTTC. This translates into CASSPGTSGGVGYNEQFF.

This clone was found a few times. The chain combines TRBV11-2 with TRBJ1-6, with TRBD1 as a possible D gene (5 bases). The CDR3 runs to 16 residues. The germline gives CDR1 SGHAT, CDR2 FQNNGV. Trimming left V 4 bases short and J 4 bases short, with 14 bases between. In nucleotides, the CDR3 is TGTGCCAGCAGCTCCTCTGGGGGACCATATAATTCACCCCTCCACTTT. This sequence encodes CASSSSGGPYNSPLHF.

V gene TRBV9 combines with J gene TRBJ2-5; D is tentatively TRBD1 or TRBD2 (5 bases each). In germline, CDR1 is SGDLS, CDR2 YYNGEE. The ends were cut back, 1 base at V and 1 base at J, with 11 bases in the middle. The CDR3 is 15 residues long. CDR3 bases: TGTGCCAGCAGCGTAAATTGGGGGTCCCAAGAGACCCAGTACTTC. It encodes CASSVNWGSQETQYF.

DNA of the CDR3: TGTGCCAGCAGTTCCTACACAGATACGCAGTATTTT. Protein sequence: CASSSYTDTQYF. This chain links TRBV27 with TRBJ2-3; the D is unclear. Trimming took 4 bases from V and 2 from J, leaving 4 bases between them. This CDR3 contains 12 residues. Germline V gene sequence: CDR1 MNHEY, CDR2 SMNVEV (reference sequence).

The gene calls are TRBV27 and TRBJ2-1, with 7 bases matching TRBD2. The J segment lost 0 bases and the V segment lost 6 bases, leaving 5 bases of the junction unmatched. Germline CDR1 MNHEY, CDR2 SMNVEV (reference sequence). The CDR3 is 15 amino acids. The CDR3 region is CASSRGDGSYNEQFF. The CDR3 nucleotides are TGTGCCAGCAGCCGGGGGGACGGCTCCTACAATGAGCAGTTCTTC.

The J gene is TRBJ2-7, the V gene TRBV27; 10 bases match TRBD2. The germline V gene has CDR1 MNHEY and CDR2 SMNVEV (reference sequence). With 2 bases clipped from V and 0 bases from J, the junction kept 7 bases outside the gene matches. This CDR3 is 17 amino acids long. The CDR3 sequence is CASSLGLAGDPSYEQYF. In nucleotides, the CDR3 is TGTGCCAGCAGTTTAGGGCTAGCGGGAGATCCCTCCTACGAGCAGTACTTC.

V is TRBV29-1 and J is TRBJ2-1; D gene ambiguous. The CDR3 contains 13 residues. Germline assignment: CDR1 SQVTM and CDR2 ANQGSEA. The V and J ends lost 8 bases and 0 bases respectively, with 11 bases between them. CDR3 loop: CSLRPSSYNEQFF. For the CDR3, the DNA is TGCAGCCTACGACCCAGCTCCTACAATGAGCAGTTCTTC.

This chain joins TRBV5-1 and TRBJ1-1; D is unresolved. The CDR3 covers 13 residues. V lost 2 bases and J 8 bases, leaving 13 bases between the germline ends. CDR1 is SGHRS, CDR2 YFSETQ, per germline. CDR3 loop: CASSLASPVEAFF. CDR3 sequence (DNA): TGCGCCAGCAGCTTAGCTTCTCCAGTAGAAGCTTTCTTT.

V and J are TRBV4-2 and TRBJ2-5, with 7 bases lining up with TRBD2. J gave up 0 bases and V 3 bases, and 10 bases lay outside the gene matches. CDR1 LGHNA and CDR2 YNFKEQ come from the germline V gene. This CDR3 has 17 amino acids. The DNA of the CDR3 is TGTGCCAGCAGCCAGAGTCCCCCTAGCGGCTACCAAGAGACCCAGTACTTC. This codes for CASSQSPPSGYQETQYF.

V is TRBV7-9 and J is TRBJ2-5, with a possible D match to TRBD2 (6 bases). Deletions cut 7 bases from V and 2 bases from J, with 11 bases between. CDR1 and CDR2 (germline): SEHNR, FQNEAQ (reference sequence). The length of the CDR3 is 13 residues. CDR3 region: CASKSGLQETQYF. The CDR3 DNA follows: TGTGCCAGCAAAAGCGGGCTTCAAGAGACCCAGTACTTC.

The V gene is TRBV5-1, the J gene TRBJ2-1; TRBD2 agrees at 9 bases. Germline V gene sequence: CDR1 SGHRS, CDR2 YFSETQ. V lost 3 bases and J lost 12; bases outside the gene matches: 4. The CDR3 is 12 amino acids. CDR3 DNA: TGCGCCAGCAGCTGGTTTAGCGGGGGGCAGTTCTTC. Translated: CASSWFSGGQFF.

The chain is built from TRBV2 and TRBJ2-7; TRBD2 might be the D (5 bases). V lost 7 bases to trimming and J lost 4 bases, with 8 bases between them. Germline-derived CDR1 and CDR2 are SNHLY and FYNNEI. The CDR3 runs 11 residues. The CDR3 sequence is CASKGVYEQYF. Here the CDR3 DNA reads TGTGCCAGCAAGGGAGTTTACGAGCAGTACTTC.

The V call is TRBV14, the J call TRBJ2-1; TRBD2 is a possible D gene (5 bases). Germline loops: CDR1 SGHDN, CDR2 FVKESK. V lost 2 bases and J lost 7, with 15 bases in between. CDR3 length: 15 residues. The CDR3 DNA reads TGTGCCAGCAGCCAATTACTAGTCGATTTGAATGAGCAGTTCTTC. This sequence encodes CASSQLLVDLNEQFF.

This clone was seen only a few times. V gene TRBV7-9 combines with J gene TRBJ2-1; 7 nucleotides line up with TRBD1. The CDR3 has 12 residues. The germline CDR1 and CDR2 sequences are SEHNR and FQNEAQ (reference sequence). Unmatched junction bases numbered 5, after V lost 8 bases and J lost 7 bases. The CDR3 here is CASPRGLNEQFF. The DNA of the CDR3 is TGTGCCAGCCCTAGGGGGCTGAATGAGCAGTTCTTC. The full variable domain, with the rest looked up from reference TRBV7-9 and TRBJ2-1, is DTGVSQNPRHKITKRGQNVTFRCDPISEHNRLYWYRQTLGQGPEFLTYFQNEAQLEKSRLLSDRFSAERPKGSFSTLEIQRTEQGDSAMYLCASPRGLNEQFFGPGTRLTVL.

The V gene is TRBV27, the J gene TRBJ1-1, with a possible D match to TRBD1 (6 bases). Germline assignment: CDR1 MNHEY and CDR2 SMNVEV (reference sequence). This CDR3 contains 15 residues. V gave up 5 bases and J gave up 1 base, with 14 bases separating them. The CDR3 nucleotides read TGTGCCAGCAGTGCAAACCAGGGGAAGAACACTGAAGCTTTCTTT. It is translated as CASSANQGKNTEAFF.

The chain is built from TRBV7-9 and TRBJ1-4; D remains unclear. From germline, CDR1 is SEHNR and CDR2 FQNEAQ (reference sequence). V shed 1 base and J shed 8 bases, with 5 bases lying between them. The CDR3 length is 12 residues. The CDR3, as DNA: TGTGCCAGCAGCTTAGTGAGAGAAAAACTGTTTTTT. The encoded protein is CASSLVREKLFF.

This clone appeared a few times. The rearrangement links TRBV12-5 to TRBJ2-7; TRBD1 or TRBD2 may be the D gene (5 bases each). CDR1 LGHNT and CDR2 FRNRAP come from the germline V gene. V was trimmed by 3 bases and J by 2 bases, leaving 14 bases between them. The CDR3 is 15 residues long. CDR3 residues: CASGLRDVAAYEQYF. Here the CDR3 DNA reads TGTGCTAGTGGTTTACGGGACGTCGCCGCCTACGAGCAGTACTTC.

V and J are TRBV4-1 and TRBJ2-7, with a weak D call TRBD2 (7 bases). Germline V gene lookup returns CDR1 MGHRA and CDR2 YSYEKL. This CDR3 comprises 15 residues. V lost 3 bases and J 1 base, leaving 13 bases between the germline ends. CDR3 coding DNA: TGCGCCAGCAGCCAGAGGGGGGGAGCTTCCTACGAGCAGTACTTC. This translates into CASSQRGGASYEQYF.

This chain connects TRBV28 to TRBJ2-1; the match to TRBD1 covers 8 bases. The ends lost 6 bases at V and 4 bases at J; junction bases unmatched: 5. CDR1 and CDR2 from the germline V gene are MDHEN and SYDVKM. This CDR3 region has 14 residues. The CDR3 region has the DNA TGTGCCAGCAGCACTAGGGACAGGTACAATGAGCAGTTCTTC. This sequence encodes CASSTRDRYNEQFF.

The genes are TRBV28 and TRBJ2-1; the D is unclear. The length of the CDR3 is 11 residues. V was trimmed by 11 bases and J by 0 bases, leaving 5 bases between them. From germline, CDR1 is MDHEN and CDR2 SYDVKM. CDR3 loop: CASSSYNEQFF. CDR3 nucleotide sequence: TGTGCCTCCAGCTCCTACAATGAGCAGTTCTTC.

This clone was found once. A read error may explain this, as a much larger clone is one base away. V is TRBV6-1 and J is TRBJ2-2, with 9 positions matching TRBD2. The CDR3 is made up of 15 amino acids. CDR1 MNHNS and CDR2 SASEGT come from the germline V gene. The CDR3 DNA reads as TGTGCCAGCAGTGAACTAGCGGGGAGCACCGGGAAGCTGTTTTTT. It codes for CASSELAGSTGKLFF.

The chain has TRBV5-1 and TRBJ2-7; the match to TRBD1 covers 8 bases. CDR1 and CDR2 from the germline V gene are SGHRS and YFSETQ. The CDR3 consists of 15 residues. The V gene end was trimmed by 4 bases and the J gene end by 5 bases; junction bases not matched to a gene: 11. CDR3 bases: TGCGCCAGCAGCCCGGCCCTGGACAGGGACCACGAGCAGTACTTC. Encoded protein: CASSPALDRDHEQYF. Supplemented by reference TRBV5-1 and TRBJ2-7, the full variable domain reads KAGVTQTPRYLIKTRGQQVTLSCSPISGHRSVSWYQQTPGQGLQFLFEYFSETQRNKGNFPGRFSGRQFSNSRSEMNVSTLELGDSALYLCASSPALDRDHEQYFGPGTRLTVT.